These 29 T cell receptor beta chains were all obtained from the same sample, sequenced in a study of blood T cell repertoires in COVID-19. Measured with immunoSEQ multiplex PCR; TCRdb has only the in-frame clones, and not every one. The sample carries about 260,000 clones, 75% to 90% recorded once. The sample was peripheral blood. These receptors were obtained from a woman aged 40 to 50 with acute or convalescent COVID-19.

This clone was recorded only once. The chain couples TRBV4-2 to TRBJ2-1; 9 bases map to TRBD1. The CDR3 is 15 amino acids. With 2 bases clipped from V and 6 bases from J, the junction kept 5 bases outside the gene matches. Germline V gene data show CDR1 as LGHNA and CDR2 as YNFKEQ. CDR3 DNA: TGTGCCAGCAGCCAACGGACAGGGGAACGCAATGAGCAGTTCTTC. Its translation: CASSQRTGERNEQFF.

This clone was detected once. J is TRBJ1-1 and V is TRBV9, with D possibly being TRBD1 (5 bases). Looked up from germline, CDR1 is SGDLS and CDR2 is YYNGEE. CDR3 length: 14 amino acids. The V end was cut by 4 bases, the J end by 2 bases, with 12 bases between. The chain's CDR3 is CASSPRGGNTEAFF. The CDR3 DNA reads as TGTGCCAGCAGCCCCCGGGGGGGTAACACTGAAGCTTTCTTT.

This clone has at least ten counts. The J gene is TRBJ2-7, the V gene TRBV7-8; D remains unclear. In germline, CDR1 is SGHVS, CDR2 FQNEAQ. V lost 4 bases and J lost 6, with 19 bases in between. The CDR3 runs to 15 residues. The CDR3 DNA follows: TGTGCCAGCAGCTACCGCGCTCAATACCCTTCCGAGCAGTACGTC. Residues: CASSYRAQYPSEQYV.

The CDR3 here is CASRRGVDIDSPLHF. Written as DNA, the CDR3 is TGCGCCAGCAGGCGGGGGGTGGACATCGATTCACCCCTCCACTTT. The chain couples TRBV5-1 to TRBJ1-6; tentatively, D is TRBD1 (5 bases). Germline loops: CDR1 SGHRS, CDR2 YFSETQ. The germline V and J ends were trimmed by 5 bases and 8 bases, with 17 bases remaining between them. This CDR3 is built from 15 residues.

The V gene is TRBV12-3 or TRBV12-4, the J gene TRBJ1-4; 7 bases align to TRBD1. The length of the CDR3 is 13 residues. V lost 8 bases to trimming and J lost 6 bases; unmatched junction nucleotides: 6. The CDR3 nucleotides are TGTGCCAGCGACAGGGACCGGGATGAAAAACTGTTTTTT. As protein: CASDRDRDEKLFF.

This chain connects TRBV3-1 (or the pseudogene TRBV3-2) to TRBJ1-2; 12 nucleotides line up with TRBD1. Germline CDR1 is LGHDT and CDR2 is YNNKEL (reference sequence). The length of the CDR3 is 18 residues. The ends lost 4 bases at V and 8 bases at J; junction bases unmatched: 17. The chain's CDR3 is CASSRLLAGQGAKRGYTF. As DNA, the CDR3 is TGTGCCAGCAGCCGCCTCTTAGCGGGACAGGGGGCGAAAAGAGGCTACACCTTC.

The rearrangement links TRBV19 to TRBJ1-4; D gene unclear. This CDR3 has 15 amino acids. Germline V gene lookup returns CDR1 LNHDA and CDR2 SQIVND (reference sequence). Trimming removed 3 bases at V and 2 bases at J, with 10 bases between. This CDR3 is CASSILGATNEKLFF. The CDR3 coding sequence is TGTGCCAGTAGTATCCTGGGAGCCACTAATGAAAAACTGTTTTTT.

This rearrangement joins TRBV4-2 to TRBJ2-5, with a possible D match to TRBD2 (7 bases). CDR3 size: 13 residues. The V gene lost 4 bases and the J gene lost 4 bases, with 10 bases spanning the gap. Germline V gene lookup returns CDR1 LGHNA and CDR2 YNFKEQ. For the CDR3, the DNA is TGTGCCAGCAGCCGGGGGGGCGCAGAGACCCAGTACTTC. Protein: CASSRGGAETQYF.

This chain connects TRBV10-3 to TRBJ2-3; 7 bases match TRBD1. The CDR3 consists of 16 residues. V shed 6 bases, J shed 2 bases, and the junction held 11 bases outside the gene matches. From germline, CDR1 is ENHRY and CDR2 SYGVKD. CDR3 DNA: TGTGCCATCAGGGAAACTCCGGGACAGTACACAGATACGCAGTATTTT. Protein product: CAIRETPGQYTDTQYF.

The chain uses TRBV7-8 and TRBJ1-2; D might be TRBD1 (5 bases). From germline, CDR1 is SGHVS and CDR2 FQNEAQ. This CDR3 is built from 16 residues. Trimming removed 4 bases from V and 4 bases from J, with 19 bases in between. As DNA, the CDR3 is TGTGCCAGCAGCTCTCCGGCGTTGGGGCTGGTCTATGGCTACACCTTC. Its protein product is CASSSPALGLVYGYTF.

This clone was picked up a small number of times. This sequence joins TRBV18 and TRBJ1-6, with 10 positions matching TRBD1. There are 14 residues in the CDR3. Unmatched junction bases numbered 1, after V lost 4 bases and J lost 7 bases. The germline CDR1 and CDR2 sequences are KGHSH and LQKENI. The CDR3: CASSRDRGNSPLHF. CDR3 coding DNA: TGTGCCAGCTCACGGGACAGGGGAAATTCACCCCTCCACTTT.

The chain couples TRBV5-1 to TRBJ2-1, with 10 bases aligning to TRBD2. J lost 5 bases, V lost 0 bases, and 2 bases had no gene match. CDR3 size: 15 residues. Germline loops: CDR1 SGHRS, CDR2 YFSETQ. The DNA of the CDR3 is TGCGCCAGCAGCTTGGGGACTAGCGGAAACAATGAGCAGTTCTTC. Protein product: CASSLGTSGNNEQFF.

The rearrangement joins TRBV7-8 to TRBJ2-2; 15 bases are shared with TRBD2. Per the germline V gene, CDR1 is SGHVS and CDR2 is FQNEAQ. CDR3 length equals 15 residues. The V gene end was trimmed by 8 bases and the J gene end by 10 bases; junction bases not matched to a gene: 8. The CDR3 coding sequence is TGTGCCAGCGTCCTCGGGACTAGCGGGGGGCTGGAGCTGTTTTTT. Its protein is CASVLGTSGGLELFF.

A word on this clone: One end of the junction does not line up with germline, which may come from a read error. The genes are TRBV4-1 and TRBJ1-2; a weak D match, TRBD1 (5 bases). Germline CDR1 reads MGHRA; CDR2 reads YSYEKL. The CDR3 length is 15 residues. CDR3 protein: CASSQLPGSNYSYTF. In nucleotides, the CDR3 is TGCGCCAGCAGCCAACTCCCAGGGTCTAACTATAGCTACACCTTC.

The rearrangement joins TRBV5-5 to TRBJ2-5; 8 positions agree with TRBD2. CDR3 length: 14 residues. Trimming removed 1 base from V and 4 bases from J; junction bases left unmatched: 3. Germline CDR1 SGHKS, CDR2 YYEKEE (reference sequence). The CDR3 sequence is CASSLRGGGETQYF. CDR3 nucleotides: TGTGCCAGCAGCTTGCGGGGGGGCGGAGAGACCCAGTACTTC.

This chain connects TRBV19 to TRBJ2-5, with a possible D match to TRBD1 (7 bases). The CDR3 has 14 amino acids. The germline CDR1 and CDR2 sequences are LNHDA and SQIVND (reference sequence). Between the trimmed V and J ends, which lost 3 bases and 1 base, there was a span of 9 bases. CDR3 loop: CASSMRDSQETQYF. The CDR3 DNA reads TGTGCCAGTAGTATGCGGGACAGCCAAGAGACCCAGTACTTC. Filled out from reference TRBV19 and TRBJ2-5, the complete variable domain reads DGGITQSPKYLFRKEGQNVTLSCEQNLNHDAMYWYRQDPGQGLRLIYYSQIVNDFQKGDIAEGYSVSREKKESFPLTVTSAQKNPTAFYLCASSMRDSQETQYFGPGTRLLVL.

V usage is TRBV12-3 or TRBV12-4 and J usage is TRBJ1-5; D is unresolved. Trimming took off 5 bases at V and 9 bases at J, with 14 bases between the two ends. This CDR3 is 13 amino acids long. The CDR3 sequence is CASSQRSVLPQHF. DNA of the CDR3: TGTGCCAGCAGTCAACGGTCTGTCCTGCCCCAGCATTTT.

This rearrangement joins TRBV6-5 to TRBJ1-1; D uncertain. V lost 0 bases, J lost 1 base, and 12 bases lay in between. CDR3 length: 16 amino acids. Germline values: CDR1 MNHEY, CDR2 SVGAGI. DNA of the CDR3: TGTGCCAGCAGTTACTCGAAACGGGGTAAGAACACTGAAGCTTTCTTT. This gives the protein CASSYSKRGKNTEAFF.

The genes are TRBV14 and TRBJ1-1; D is uncertain. Deletions cut 3 bases from V and 6 bases from J, with 11 bases between. CDR1 and CDR2 from the germline V gene are SGHDN and FVKESK. CDR3 length: 13 residues. This CDR3 reads CASSHRPSAEAFF. The CDR3 coding sequence is TGTGCCAGCAGCCACCGTCCTTCCGCTGAAGCTTTCTTT.

The chain employs TRBV12-3 or TRBV12-4 and TRBJ2-7; perhaps TRBD1 as D (5 bases). V lost 3 bases and J 0 bases, leaving 6 bases between the germline ends. The CDR3 runs 13 residues. The DNA for the CDR3 is TGTGCCAGCAGTTTGCAGGGCTCCTACGAGCAGTACGTC. Translated: CASSLQGSYEQYV.

In this sample, this clone turned up once. The chain combines TRBV20-1 with TRBJ2-3; 11 bases agree with TRBD2. The ends lost 3 bases at V and 5 bases at J; junction bases unmatched: 7. The CDR3 spans 15 residues. CDR1 DFQATT and CDR2 SNEGSKA come from the germline V gene (reference sequence). The CDR3, as DNA: TGCAGTGCTAGTCCTAGCGGGGGGATGGGAGATACGCAGTATTTT. Translation gives CSASPSGGMGDTQYF.

The chain uses TRBV19 and TRBJ2-5; TRBD2 might be the D (5 bases). The CDR3 is 16 amino acids. Trimming removed 3 bases at V and 5 bases at J, with 19 bases between. CDR1 LNHDA and CDR2 SQIVND come from the germline V gene (reference sequence). CDR3 region: CASSMGVRGGFETQYF. For the CDR3, the DNA is TGTGCCAGTAGTATGGGAGTGAGAGGTGGATTCGAGACCCAGTACTTC.

This clone was seen more than once but under ten times. This rearrangement joins TRBV5-4 to TRBJ1-1; unclear D gene. Germline values: CDR1 SGHNT, CDR2 YYREEE (reference sequence). The CDR3 is 13 residues long. The V end lost 0 bases, the J end lost 4 bases, and 7 bases lay between the germline ends. CDR3 nucleotide sequence: TGTGCCAGCAGCTTGGGAGGTACCACTGAAGCTTTCTTT. Translation: CASSLGGTTEAFF.

V gene TRBV6-4 combines with J gene TRBJ1-1; D ambiguous. The CDR3 totals 14 residues. Germline V gene data show CDR1 as MRHNA and CDR2 as SNTAGT. V was trimmed by 10 bases and J by 1 base, leaving 16 bases between them. The CDR3 nucleotides read TGTGCCACCTCCCCCACGGCAGGGAACACTGAAGCTTTCTTT. Encoded protein: CATSPTAGNTEAFF.

The genes are TRBV5-1 and TRBJ1-2; TRBD1 matches at 8 bases. CDR1 is SGHRS and CDR2 is YFSETQ in the germline V gene. With V trimmed by 5 bases and J by 4 bases, 10 bases remained unmatched. There are 15 residues in the CDR3. The CDR3 here is CASSWDRPSGYGYTF. The CDR3 region has the DNA TGCGCCAGCAGTTGGGACAGGCCCTCGGGCTATGGCTACACCTTC.

This chain uses TRBV5-6 with TRBJ2-7; D ambiguous. Trimming took 0 bases from V and 2 from J, leaving 12 bases between them. Germline V CDR1 and CDR2: SGHDT, YYEEEE. The CDR3 runs 15 residues. The CDR3, as DNA: TGTGCCAGCAGCTTGGCCGGTCATGGTCCCTACGAGCAGTACGTC. This encodes CASSLAGHGPYEQYV.

CDR3: CASSIQRNQPQHF. CDR3 bases: TGTGCCAGCAGTATACAACGCAATCAGCCCCAGCATTTT. V and J are TRBV12-3 or TRBV12-4 and TRBJ1-5; D is unresolved. V was pared by 5 bases and J by 2 bases, with 7 bases between. CDR3 length: 13 residues.

The chain has TRBV5-1 and TRBJ1-2; TRBD1 might be the D (5 bases). Germline values: CDR1 SGHRS, CDR2 YFSETQ. This CDR3 region has 17 residues. V was cut by 3 bases and J by 8 bases, with 26 bases left in between. CDR3 DNA sequence: TGCGCCAGCAGCTCAGCCACTTTTACAGGTCTCACTGGAGGCTACACCTTC. Translating it yields CASSSATFTGLTGGYTF.

This clone was seen only a few times. The rearrangement uses TRBV5-1 and TRBJ1-1; the D is unclear. Trimming left V 0 bases short and J 0 bases short, with 3 bases between. The CDR3 length is 13 residues. Germline assignment: CDR1 SGHRS and CDR2 YFSETQ. The CDR3 DNA reads TGCGCCAGCAGCTTGGCGGTGAACACTGAAGCTTTCTTT. Its translation: CASSLAVNTEAFF.